Listed below are T cell receptor beta chains from one sample, sequenced in a study of cytomegalovirus exposure and HLA in healthy donors. Profiled with immunoSEQ multiplex PCR; TCRdb holds only in-frame clones, not every one. This sample has over 150,000 clones, with less than 90% found just once. The sample comprised PBMCs. The receptor set was obtained from a woman aged 25 to 39 in good health and CMV-seronegative. Each CDR3 is given with its conserved first and last residue.

V: TRBV6-6
J: TRBJ2-7
CDR3: CASSYGGFDYEQYF

V: TRBV5-1
J: TRBJ2-7
CDR3: CASSLEGQTYEQYF

V: TRBV19
J: TRBJ1-1
CDR3: CASSISRHTEAFF

V: TRBV5-5
J: TRBJ1-4
CDR3: CASRREEKLFF

V: TRBV5-1
J: TRBJ1-5
CDR3: CASSPGEGGNQPQHF

V: TRBV28
J: TRBJ2-7
CDR3: CASSGWRNKGGEQYF

V: TRBV25-1
J: TRBJ2-5
CDR3: CASSEKGQGPRGETQYF

V: TRBV5-1
J: TRBJ2-1
CDR3: CASSNYNEQFF

V: TRBV5-1
J: TRBJ2-1
CDR3: CASGAGSSYNEQFF

V: TRBV5-6
J: TRBJ1-1
CDR3: CASSFRGVNTEAFF

V: TRBV28
J: TRBJ1-5
CDR3: CASRGTGSSNQPQHF

V: TRBV7-8
J: TRBJ2-1
CDR3: CASSAGRERVSNEQFF

V: TRBV19
J: TRBJ1-1
CDR3: CASSIVLDGEAFF

V: TRBV27
J: TRBJ1-6
CDR3: CASSLSSGTGANSPLHF

V: TRBV5-1
J: TRBJ1-5
CDR3: CASSLGQNQPQHF

V: TRBV19
J: TRBJ1-2
CDR3: CASSWTYGYTF

V: TRBV19
J: TRBJ1-1
CDR3: CASRQGVVEAFF

V: TRBV9
J: TRBJ2-3
CDR3: CASSQYGGRAADTQYF

V: TRBV29-1
J: TRBJ2-3
CDR3: CSAIDRNTDTQYF

V: TRBV19
J: TRBJ2-7
CDR3: CASKPGQGSYEQYF

V: TRBV9
J: TRBJ2-6
CDR3: CASSVSLNSSGANVLTF

V: TRBV18
J: TRBJ1-2
CDR3: CASSPIPGQGNGYTF

V: TRBV4-1
J: TRBJ1-2
CDR3: CASSQEGQGARGYTF

V: TRBV29-1
J: TRBJ2-7
CDR3: CSVEGGKGPNEQYF

V: TRBV12-1
J: TRBJ2-3
CDR3: CASRTGKTCTDTQYF

V: TRBV9
J: TRBJ1-1
CDR3: CASSDGLARKTEAFF

V: TRBV27
J: TRBJ2-3
CDR3: CASTHDGVSGTQYF